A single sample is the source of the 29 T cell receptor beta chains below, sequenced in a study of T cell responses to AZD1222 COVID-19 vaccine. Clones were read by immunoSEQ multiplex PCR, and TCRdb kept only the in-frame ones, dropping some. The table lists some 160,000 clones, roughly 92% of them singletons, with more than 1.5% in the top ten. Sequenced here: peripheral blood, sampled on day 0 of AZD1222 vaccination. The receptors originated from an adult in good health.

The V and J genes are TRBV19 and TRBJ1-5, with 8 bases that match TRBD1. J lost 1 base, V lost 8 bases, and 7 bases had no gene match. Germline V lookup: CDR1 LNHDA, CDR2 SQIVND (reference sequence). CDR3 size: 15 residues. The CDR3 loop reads CASLGQVGSNQPQHF. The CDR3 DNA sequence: TGTGCCAGTCTGGGACAGGTGGGGAGCAATCAGCCCCAGCATTTT. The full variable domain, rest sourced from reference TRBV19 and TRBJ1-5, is DGGITQSPKYLFRKEGQNVTLSCEQNLNHDAMYWYRQDPGQGLRLIYYSQIVNDFQKGDIAEGYSVSREKKESFPLTVTSAQKNPTAFYLCASLGQVGSNQPQHFGDGTRLSIL.

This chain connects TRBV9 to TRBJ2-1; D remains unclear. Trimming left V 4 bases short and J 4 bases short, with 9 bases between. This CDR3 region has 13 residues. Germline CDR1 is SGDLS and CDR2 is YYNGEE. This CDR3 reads CASSRDSYNEQFF. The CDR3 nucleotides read TGTGCCAGCAGCCGTGACTCTTACAATGAGCAGTTCTTC.

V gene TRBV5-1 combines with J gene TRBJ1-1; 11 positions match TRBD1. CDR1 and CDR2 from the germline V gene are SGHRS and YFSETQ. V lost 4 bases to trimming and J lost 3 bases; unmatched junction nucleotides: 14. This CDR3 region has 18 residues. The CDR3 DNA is TGCGCCAGCAGCGACGACCCGGGACAGGGGGGAGCGGACACTGAAGCTTTCTTT. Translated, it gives CASSDDPGQGGADTEAFF.

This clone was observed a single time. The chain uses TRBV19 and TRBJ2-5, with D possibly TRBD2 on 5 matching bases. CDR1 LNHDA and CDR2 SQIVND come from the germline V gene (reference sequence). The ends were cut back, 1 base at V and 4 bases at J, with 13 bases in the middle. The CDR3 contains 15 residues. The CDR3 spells CASSIGVRGRETQYF. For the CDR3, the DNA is TGTGCCAGTAGTATAGGGGTCCGAGGGAGAGAGACCCAGTACTTC.

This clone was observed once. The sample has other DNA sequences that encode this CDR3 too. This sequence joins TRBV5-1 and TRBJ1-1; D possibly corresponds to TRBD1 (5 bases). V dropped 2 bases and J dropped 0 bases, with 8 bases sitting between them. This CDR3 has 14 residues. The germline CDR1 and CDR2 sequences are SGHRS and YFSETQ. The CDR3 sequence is CASSLGHLNTEAFF. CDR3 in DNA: TGCGCCAGCAGCTTAGGACACCTGAACACTGAAGCTTTCTTT. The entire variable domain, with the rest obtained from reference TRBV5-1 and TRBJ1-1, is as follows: KAGVTQTPRYLIKTRGQQVTLSCSPISGHRSVSWYQQTPGQGLQFLFEYFSETQRNKGNFPGRFSGRQFSNSRSEMNVSTLELGDSALYLCASSLGHLNTEAFFGQGTRLTVV.

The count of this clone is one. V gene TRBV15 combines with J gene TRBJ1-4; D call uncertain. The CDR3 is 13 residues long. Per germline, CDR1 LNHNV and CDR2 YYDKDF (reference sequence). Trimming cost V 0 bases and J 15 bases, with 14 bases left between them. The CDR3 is CATSRDRAGSVFF. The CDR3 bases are TGTGCCACCAGCAGAGATAGGGCGGGGTCGGTGTTTTTT.

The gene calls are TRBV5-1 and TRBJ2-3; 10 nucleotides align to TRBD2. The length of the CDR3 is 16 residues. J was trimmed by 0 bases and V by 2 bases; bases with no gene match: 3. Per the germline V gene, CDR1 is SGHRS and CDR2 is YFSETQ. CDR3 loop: CASSLLAGLSTDTQYF. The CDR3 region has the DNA TGCGCCAGCAGCTTACTAGCGGGACTAAGCACAGATACGCAGTATTTT.

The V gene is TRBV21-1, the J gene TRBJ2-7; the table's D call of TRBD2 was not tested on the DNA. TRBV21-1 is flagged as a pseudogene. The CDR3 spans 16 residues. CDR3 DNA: TGTGCCAGCAGCAATGGACTAGCGGGAGCTTTCTACGAGCAGTACTTC. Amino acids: CASSNGLAGAFYEQYF.

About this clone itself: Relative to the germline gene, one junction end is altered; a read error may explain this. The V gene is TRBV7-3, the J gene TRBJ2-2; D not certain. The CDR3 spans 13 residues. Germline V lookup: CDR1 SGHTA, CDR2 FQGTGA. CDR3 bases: TGTGCCAGCAGCGTAACCGTTACCGGGGAGCTGTTTTTT. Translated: CASSVTVTGELFF.

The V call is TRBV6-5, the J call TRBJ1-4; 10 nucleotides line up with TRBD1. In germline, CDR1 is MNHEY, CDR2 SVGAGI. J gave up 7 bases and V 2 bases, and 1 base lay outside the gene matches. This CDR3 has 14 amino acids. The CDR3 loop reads CASSYGTGVEKLFF. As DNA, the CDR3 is TGTGCCAGCAGTTACGGGACAGGGGTTGAAAAACTGTTTTTT.

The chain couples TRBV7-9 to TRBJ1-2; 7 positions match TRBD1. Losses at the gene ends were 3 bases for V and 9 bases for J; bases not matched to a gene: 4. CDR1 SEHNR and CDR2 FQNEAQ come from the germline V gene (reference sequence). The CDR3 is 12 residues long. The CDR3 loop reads CASSFPQGSYTF. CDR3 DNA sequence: TGTGCCAGCAGCTTCCCACAGGGGAGCTACACCTTC.

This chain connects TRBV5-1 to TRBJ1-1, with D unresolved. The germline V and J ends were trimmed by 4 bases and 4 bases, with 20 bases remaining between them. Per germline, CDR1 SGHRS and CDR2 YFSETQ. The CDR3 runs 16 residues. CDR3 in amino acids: CASSPTNQAIGTEAFF. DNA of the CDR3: TGCGCCAGCAGCCCGACCAACCAGGCTATCGGCACTGAAGCTTTCTTT.

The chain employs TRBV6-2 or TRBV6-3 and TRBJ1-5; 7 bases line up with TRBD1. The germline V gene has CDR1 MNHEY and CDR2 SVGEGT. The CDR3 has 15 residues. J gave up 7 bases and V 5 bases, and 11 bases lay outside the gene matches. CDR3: CASSTRDSGRQPQHF. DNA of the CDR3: TGTGCCAGCAGTACAAGGGACAGCGGACGGCAGCCCCAGCATTTT.

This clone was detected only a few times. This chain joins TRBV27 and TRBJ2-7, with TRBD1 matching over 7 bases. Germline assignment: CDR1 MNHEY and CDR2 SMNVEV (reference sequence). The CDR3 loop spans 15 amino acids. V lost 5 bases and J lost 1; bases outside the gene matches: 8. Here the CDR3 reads CASSRNPGGSYEQYF. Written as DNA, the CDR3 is TGTGCCAGCAGTCGAAACCCAGGGGGTTCCTACGAGCAGTACTTC.

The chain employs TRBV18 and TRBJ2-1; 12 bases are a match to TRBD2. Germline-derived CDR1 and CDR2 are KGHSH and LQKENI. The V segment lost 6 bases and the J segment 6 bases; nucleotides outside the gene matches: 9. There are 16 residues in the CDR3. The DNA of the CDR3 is TGTGCCAGCTCTCACATAGCTAGCGGGAGGGCCAATGAGCAGTTCTTC. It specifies CASSHIASGRANEQFF.

CDR3 nucleotide sequence: TGTGCCAGCAGCTCAGGGACTAGCGGATTCTACGAGCAGTACTTC. Residues: CASSSGTSGFYEQYF. The chain links TRBV11-2 to TRBJ2-7; 11 bases are shared with TRBD2. The CDR3 contains 15 residues. The germline CDR1 and CDR2 sequences are SGHAT and FQNNGV. V shed 4 bases and J 3 bases; nucleotides not matched to a gene: 5. Full variable domain (outside the CDR3, taken from reference TRBV11-2 and TRBJ2-7): EAGVAQSPRYKIIEKRQSVAFWCNPISGHATLYWYQQILGQGPKLLIQFQNNGVVDDSQLPKDRFSAERLKGVDSTLKIQPAKLEDSAVYLCASSSGTSGFYEQYFGPGTRLTVT.

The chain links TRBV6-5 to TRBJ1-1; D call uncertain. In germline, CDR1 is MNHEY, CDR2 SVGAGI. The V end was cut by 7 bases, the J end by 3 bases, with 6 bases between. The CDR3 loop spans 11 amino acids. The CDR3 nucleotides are TGTGCCAGCATGGTCCACACTGAAGCTTTCTTT. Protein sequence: CASMVHTEAFF.

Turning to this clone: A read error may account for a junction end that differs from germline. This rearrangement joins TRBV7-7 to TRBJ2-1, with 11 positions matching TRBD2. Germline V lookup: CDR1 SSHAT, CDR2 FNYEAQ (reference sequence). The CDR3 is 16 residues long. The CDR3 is CASSLAGTSGLNEQFF. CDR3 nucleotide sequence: TGTGCTAGCAGCTTAGCCGGGACTAGCGGCCTCAATGAGCAGTTCTTC.

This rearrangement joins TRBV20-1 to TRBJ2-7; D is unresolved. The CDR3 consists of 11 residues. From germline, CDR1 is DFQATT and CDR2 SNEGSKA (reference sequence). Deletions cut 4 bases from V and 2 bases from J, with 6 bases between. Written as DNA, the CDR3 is TGCAGTGCTACTAGAGCCTACGAGCAGTACTTC. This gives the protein CSATRAYEQYF.

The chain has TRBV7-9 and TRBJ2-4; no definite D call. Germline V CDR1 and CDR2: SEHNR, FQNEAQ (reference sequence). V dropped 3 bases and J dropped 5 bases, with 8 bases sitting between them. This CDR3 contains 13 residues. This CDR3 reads CASSLTPENIQYF. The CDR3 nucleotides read TGTGCCAGCAGCTTGACCCCGGAAAACATTCAGTACTTC.

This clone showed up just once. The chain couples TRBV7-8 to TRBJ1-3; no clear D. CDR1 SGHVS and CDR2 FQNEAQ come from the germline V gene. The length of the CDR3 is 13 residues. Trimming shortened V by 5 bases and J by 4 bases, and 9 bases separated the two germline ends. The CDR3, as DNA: TGTGCCAGCAGCCGCATTTCCGGAAACACCATATATTTT. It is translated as CASSRISGNTIYF. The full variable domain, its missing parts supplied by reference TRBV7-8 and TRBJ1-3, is GAGVSQSPRYKVAKRGQDVALRCDPISGHVSLFWYQQALGQGPEFLTYFQNEAQLDKSGLPSDRFFAERPEGSVSTLKIQRTQQEDSAVYLCASSRISGNTIYFGEGSWLTVV.

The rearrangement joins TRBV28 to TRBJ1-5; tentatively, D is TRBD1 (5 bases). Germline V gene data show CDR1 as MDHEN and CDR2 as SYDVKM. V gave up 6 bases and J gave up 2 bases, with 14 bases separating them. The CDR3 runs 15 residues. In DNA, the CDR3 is TGTGCCAGCAGCTGGAGGGGAACGGGCAATCAGCCCCAGCATTTT. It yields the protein CASSWRGTGNQPQHF. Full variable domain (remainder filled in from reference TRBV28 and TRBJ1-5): DVKVTQSSRYLVKRTGEKVFLECVQDMDHENMFWYRQDPGLGLRLIYFSYDVKMKEKGDIPEGYSVSREKKERFSLILESASTNQTSMYLCASSWRGTGNQPQHFGDGTRLSIL.

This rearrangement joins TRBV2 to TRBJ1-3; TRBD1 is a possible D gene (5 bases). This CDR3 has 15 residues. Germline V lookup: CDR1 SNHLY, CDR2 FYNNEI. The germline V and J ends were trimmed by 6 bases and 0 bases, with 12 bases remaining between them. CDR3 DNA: TGTGCCAGCAGGGGGGGACGGCCCTCTGGAAACACCATATATTTT. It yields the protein CASRGGRPSGNTIYF. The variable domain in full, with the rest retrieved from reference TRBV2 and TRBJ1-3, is EPEVTQTPSHQVTQMGQEVILRCVPISNHLYFYWYRQILGQKVEFLVSFYNNEISEKSEIFDDQFSVERPDGSNFTLKIRSTKLEDSAMYFCASRGGRPSGNTIYFGEGSWLTVV.

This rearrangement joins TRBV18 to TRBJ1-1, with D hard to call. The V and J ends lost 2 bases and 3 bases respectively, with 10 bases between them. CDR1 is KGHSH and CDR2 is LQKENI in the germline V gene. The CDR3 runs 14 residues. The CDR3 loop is CASSPGRGDTEAFF. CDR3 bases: TGTGCCAGCTCACCAGGTCGCGGGGACACTGAAGCTTTCTTT. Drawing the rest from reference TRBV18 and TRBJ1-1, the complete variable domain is NAGVMQNPRHLVRRRGQEARLRCSPMKGHSHVYWYRQLPEEGLKFMVYLQKENIIDESGMPKERFSAEFPKEGPSILRIQQVVRGDSAAYFCASSPGRGDTEAFFGQGTRLTVV.

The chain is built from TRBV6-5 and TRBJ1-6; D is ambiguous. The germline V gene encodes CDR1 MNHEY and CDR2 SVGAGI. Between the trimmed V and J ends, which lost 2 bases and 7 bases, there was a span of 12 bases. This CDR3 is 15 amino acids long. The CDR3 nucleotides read TGTGCCAGCAGTTACCTTGGGGAAAAAAATTCACCCCTCCACTTT. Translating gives CASSYLGEKNSPLHF.

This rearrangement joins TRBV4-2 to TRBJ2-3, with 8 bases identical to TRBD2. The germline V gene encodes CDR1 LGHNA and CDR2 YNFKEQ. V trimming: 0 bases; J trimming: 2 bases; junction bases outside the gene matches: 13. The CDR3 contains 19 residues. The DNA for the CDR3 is TGTGCCAGCAGCCAAGATGGGGCAGCGGGGGACCATAACACAGATACGCAGTATTTT. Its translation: CASSQDGAAGDHNTDTQYF.

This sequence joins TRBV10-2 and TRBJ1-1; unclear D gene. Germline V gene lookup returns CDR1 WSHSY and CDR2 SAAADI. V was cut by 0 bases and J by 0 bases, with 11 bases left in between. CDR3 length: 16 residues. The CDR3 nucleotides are TGCGCCAGCAGTGAGTCAGGACTGACCATGAACACTGAAGCTTTCTTT. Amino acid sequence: CASSESGLTMNTEAFF.

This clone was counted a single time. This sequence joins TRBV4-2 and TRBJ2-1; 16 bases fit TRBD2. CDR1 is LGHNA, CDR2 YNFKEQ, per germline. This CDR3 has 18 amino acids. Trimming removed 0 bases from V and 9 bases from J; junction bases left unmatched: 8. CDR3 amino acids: CASSQDSGLAGGPGEQFF. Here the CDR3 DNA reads TGTGCCAGCAGCCAAGATTCGGGACTAGCGGGGGGGCCGGGTGAGCAGTTCTTC.

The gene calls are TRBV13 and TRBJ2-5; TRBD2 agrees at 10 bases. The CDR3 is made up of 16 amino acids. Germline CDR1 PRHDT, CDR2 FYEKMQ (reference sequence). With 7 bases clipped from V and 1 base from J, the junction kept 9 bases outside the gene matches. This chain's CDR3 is CASTASGGPVQETQYF. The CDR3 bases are TGTGCCAGCACGGCTAGCGGGGGACCCGTCCAAGAGACCCAGTACTTC.